This T cell receptor (beta chain) was sequenced in a study of blood T cell repertoires in COVID-19 (dated by TCRdb to the early 2020s). General notes on the study: Collaborator samples came from the United States, Italy and Spain and covered acute and convalescent phases of COVID-19. The prospective study material was composed of cDNA or gDNA derived from T cells, B-cell-depleted T cells, or PBMCs. A de-identified subject ID, COVID-19 status, age in years and sex were almost always included in the sample metadata. Samples came from the ongoing ImmuneRACE study (first 160 participants) plus 1,254 subjects from 6 global collaborators. Subjects who had been exposed to COVID-19, were actively infected with it, or had recovered from it provided the deeply sampled blood TCRbeta repertoires that made up the dataset. Where HLA class I and class II types were available, the types were taken from metadata supplied by the sample provider, not from assay-based typing. The repertoires were made available in a free public database intended to serve as a resource for research on the immune response to SARS-CoV-2. Summary of the overall study and its limitations: The amount of clinical and demographic metadata varied by source and participant and was provided uncurated.

V and J are truncated by 6 bases and 5 bases respectively, leaving an intervening sequence of 9 bases. Measured from the cysteine to the phenylalanine, the CDR3 is 12 residues long. The read is trimmed to its CDR3 DNA, 36 bases read in frame from base 1. CDR1 and CDR2 are drawn from the germline V gene (reference sequence): LNHDA, SQIVND. The immunoSEQ Assay, a bias-controlled multiplex PCR, was used to amplify TCRbeta CDR3 regions from genomic DNA. The paper's data handling went like this. Nucleated cell counts per sample were estimated from amplification of reference gene primers within the assay. To quantify the absolute abundance of each unique TCRbeta CDR3 rearrangement, sequence reads were collapsed and filtered. For each sample, productive Simpson clonality was calculated as the square root of Simpson's diversity index across productive rearrangements. TCRdb provides this immuneACCESS table in a form limited to in-frame rearrangements. Some clones are lacking; in checked studies, under half of them reflect an unresolved V gene, and why the rest are absent is not known. From that table come the V and J calls and clone size; the DNA was used to work out D and trimming. The sample table records 200,000 or so clones; more than 85% of these occur just once. The ten largest clones take up roughly 2% of the sample.

A note on this clone: Which antigen it targets is not known. Base qualities are not provided; no much larger clone lies one nucleotide away.

The collaborating institutions used their own protocols to collect whole blood in K2EDTA tubes. For TCRbeta analysis, collaborators shipped samples as frozen whole blood, isolated PBMCs, or DNA extracted from either of those sample types. The chain was built from TRBV19 and TRBJ2-3, with TRBD2 perhaps the D gene, on 5 matching bases. This receptor was identified in a man between 40 and 49 years old with active or convalescent COVID-19. Sequenced sample: peripheral blood. The nucleotide sequence is given as TGTGCCAGTAGCGGAGGAAGAGATACGCAGTATTTT. It is translated as CASSGGRDTQYF.